This T cell receptor (beta chain) stems from a study of T cells in Graves' hyperthyroidism and ophthalmopathy. The sample holds many counts of this clonotype. Its matching antigen is unknown. The CDR3 is 13 residues long. Trimming removed 3 bases at V and 6 bases at J, with 10 bases between. The CDR3 regions of TCR beta were amplified from RNA transcripts. The primer set for the first-round RT-PCR of the TCR CDR3 was HTBI. TCRdb reanalysed the multiplex PCR reads using MiXCR and keeps one entry per CDR3 protein. The sample contains hundreds of thousands of distinct CDR3 sequences, 24% of which appear only once. General study results and limits: From stable hyperthyroidism, ophthalmopathy was set apart by a 13 V-J model. Blood also held most thyroid clonotypes expanded beyond 0.001.

This receptor was obtained from a woman under 40 with Graves' ophthalmopathy. The chain uses TRBV12-3 or TRBV12-4 and TRBJ2-3; D is possibly TRBD1 (6 bases). Sequencing input: blood. CDR3 nucleotides: TGTGCCAGCAGTTTCACAGGGTTGGATACGCAGTATTTT. Protein product: CASSFTGLDTQYF.